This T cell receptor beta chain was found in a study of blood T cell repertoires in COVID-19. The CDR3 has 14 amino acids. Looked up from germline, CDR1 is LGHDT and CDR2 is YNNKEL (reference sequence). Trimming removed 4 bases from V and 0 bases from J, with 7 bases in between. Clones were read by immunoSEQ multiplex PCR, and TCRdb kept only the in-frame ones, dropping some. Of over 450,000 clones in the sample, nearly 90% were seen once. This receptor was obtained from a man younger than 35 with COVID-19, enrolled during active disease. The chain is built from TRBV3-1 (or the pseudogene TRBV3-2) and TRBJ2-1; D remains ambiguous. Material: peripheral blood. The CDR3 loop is CASSPGNSYNEQFF. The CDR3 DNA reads TGTGCCAGCAGCCCAGGAAACTCCTACAATGAGCAGTTCTTC.